These 8 T cell receptor beta chains originate from one sample sequenced in a study of blood T cell repertoires in COVID-19. Data came from immunoSEQ multiplex PCR; TCRdb stores just in-frame clones and leaves some out. The sample lists about 240,000 clones; around 83% were seen once. The sequencing input was peripheral blood. The receptors here all came from a woman aged 55 to 70 with active or convalescent COVID-19.

The chain employs TRBV11-1 and TRBJ1-1; possible D gene TRBD1, 6 bases. The CDR3 has 14 amino acids. Germline-derived CDR1 and CDR2 are SGHAT and FQDESV (reference sequence). V was pared by 6 bases and J by 3 bases, with 14 bases between. The chain's CDR3 is CASRRDRTDTEAFF. CDR3 DNA sequence: TGTGCCAGCAGGAGAGACAGGACCGACACTGAAGCTTTCTTT.

This chain joins TRBV13 and TRBJ2-1, with 10 bases lining up with TRBD2. Trimming at V came to 2 bases and at J to 6 bases, leaving 10 bases not matched to a gene. The germline CDR1 and CDR2 sequences are PRHDT and FYEKMQ (reference sequence). CDR3 length: 17 residues. This CDR3 is CASSLISGGARGNEQFF. The CDR3 bases are TGTGCCAGCAGCTTAATAAGCGGGGGGGCGCGGGGCAATGAGCAGTTCTTC.

This chain joins TRBV10-3 and TRBJ1-2; D call uncertain. This CDR3 has 11 amino acids. Germline loops: CDR1 ENHRY, CDR2 SYGVKD. Trimming removed 3 bases at V and 14 bases at J, with 13 bases between. CDR3 bases: TGTGCCATCAGTGACCTCGACACCCCGACCTTC. The encoded protein is CAISDLDTPTF.

This chain links TRBV9 with TRBJ2-1; possibly TRBD2 for D (8 bases). V was pared by 3 bases and J by 1 base, with 20 bases between. This CDR3 has 18 residues. Per the germline V gene, CDR1 is SGDLS and CDR2 is YYNGEE. CDR3: CASSALGGAGGSYNEQFF. The CDR3 bases are TGTGCCAGCAGCGCCCTCGGGGGGGCAGGGGGTTCCTACAATGAGCAGTTCTTC.

This rearrangement joins TRBV6-2 or TRBV6-3 to TRBJ1-5, with a weak D call TRBD1 (6 bases). From germline, CDR1 is MNHEY and CDR2 SVGEGT. This CDR3 has 13 residues. V shed 5 bases and J shed 4 bases, with 9 bases lying between them. The CDR3 protein is CASSDQGNQPQHF. The DNA for the CDR3 is TGTGCCAGCAGTGACCAGGGGAATCAGCCCCAGCATTTT.

The V gene is TRBV19, the J gene TRBJ2-5, with 9 nucleotides matching TRBD1. The V segment lost 3 bases and the J segment 3 bases; nucleotides outside the gene matches: 14. This CDR3 region has 18 residues. From germline, CDR1 is LNHDA and CDR2 SQIVND (reference sequence). The CDR3 is CASSMGPTGGEWKETQYF. The CDR3 region has the DNA TGTGCCAGTAGTATGGGACCAACAGGGGGCGAATGGAAAGAGACCCAGTACTTC. The full variable domain, with the rest looked up from reference TRBV19 and TRBJ2-5, is DGGITQSPKYLFRKEGQNVTLSCEQNLNHDAMYWYRQDPGQGLRLIYYSQIVNDFQKGDIAEGYSVSREKKESFPLTVTSAQKNPTAFYLCASSMGPTGGEWKETQYFGPGTRLLVL.

The chain links TRBV6-1 to TRBJ2-3; unclear D gene. V dropped 2 bases and J dropped 2 bases, with 11 bases sitting between them. Germline assignment: CDR1 MNHNS and CDR2 SASEGT. CDR3 length: 15 residues. The CDR3 bases are TGTGCCAGCAGTGAATATGGCAGATTCACAGATACGCAGTATTTT. Protein product: CASSEYGRFTDTQYF.

The rearrangement links TRBV6-2 or TRBV6-3 to TRBJ1-2; 9 nucleotides agree with TRBD1. The CDR3 has 17 residues. CDR1 and CDR2 (germline): MNHEY, SVGEGT. Losses at the gene ends were 0 bases for V and 2 bases for J; bases not matched to a gene: 7. CDR3 in DNA: TGTGCCAGCAGTTACTCGCTTCGGACAGGGGAAAACTATGGCTACACCTTC. Translation: CASSYSLRTGENYGYTF.